This passage covers 21 T cell receptor beta chains from one sample sequenced in a study of T-cell reconstitution after alpha-beta-depleted transplantation in children (dated by TCRdb to about 2016). Libraries came from PCR. Reads for this sample came from an Illumina HiSeq 2500. TCR library preparation used molecular barcoding, with unique molecular identifiers applied to normalize quantification of the TCRbeta repertoire. The raw public reads went through TCRdb reprocessing: fastp at Q25, MiXCR clone calling, in-frame beta chains kept. When rows share a CDR3 protein, they turn into one entry using the most common DNA and genes. The sample table records about 350,000 distinct CDR3 sequences; approximately 12% of these occur just once. The ten largest account for roughly 4.3% of the sample. The sequencing used PBMCs, collected from the stem cell graft. The origin of the receptors is a human donor who donated a stem cell graft to a child with Fanconi anemia.

The genes are TRBV6-2 or TRBV6-3 and TRBJ1-3; D uncertain. Germline V lookup: CDR1 MNHEY, CDR2 SVGEGT. There are 15 residues in the CDR3. V lost 2 bases and J 1 base, leaving 9 bases between the germline ends. The chain's CDR3 is CASSYEFQSGNTIYF. CDR3 in DNA: TGTGCCAGCAGTTACGAGTTCCAGTCTGGAAACACCATATATTTT.

There are a few counts of this clonotype. V usage is TRBV19 and J usage is TRBJ2-1; D uncertain. The V end lost 2 bases, the J end lost 1 base, and 3 bases lay between the germline ends. Germline V gives CDR1 LNHDA, CDR2 SQIVND (reference sequence). This CDR3 is built from 13 residues. This CDR3 reads CASSIRSYNEQFF. The CDR3 nucleotides are TGTGCCAGTAGTATACGGTCCTACAATGAGCAGTTCTTC.

The sample holds many counts of this clonotype. The V and J genes are TRBV20-1 and TRBJ1-1, with a weak D call TRBD1 (5 bases). Germline-derived CDR1 and CDR2 are DFQATT and SNEGSKA (reference sequence). The ends were cut back, 2 bases at V and 0 bases at J, with 13 bases in the middle. The CDR3 runs to 15 residues. The chain's CDR3 is CSARPRTDMNTEAFF. The CDR3 nucleotides are TGCAGTGCTAGACCAAGGACGGACATGAACACTGAAGCTTTCTTT.

With respect to this clonotype: One junction end disagrees with the germline gene, perhaps due to a read error. This sequence joins TRBV2 and TRBJ2-5, with 7 bases fitting TRBD2. The CDR3 extends over 14 amino acids. Germline V lookup: CDR1 SNHLY, CDR2 FYNNEI. Here the CDR3 DNA reads TGTGCCAGCAGTGATGCAACTAGCGCCCAGACCCATTACTTC. The encoded protein is CASSDATSAQTHYF.

The J gene is TRBJ2-7, the V gene TRBV20-1; 7 bases are shared with TRBD1. Germline assignment: CDR1 DFQATT and CDR2 SNEGSKA (reference sequence). The CDR3 runs 16 residues. V trimming: 6 bases; J trimming: 5 bases; junction bases outside the gene matches: 19. The chain's CDR3 is CSARDSWQGARDEQYF. CDR3 nucleotides: TGCAGTGCCAGGGACAGCTGGCAGGGAGCAAGGGACGAGCAGTACTTC.

This clonotype was seen more than once but under ten times. The chain employs TRBV20-1 and TRBJ2-7, with a weak D call TRBD1 (6 bases). This CDR3 region has 17 residues. Trimming took off 5 bases at V and 3 bases at J, with 26 bases between the two ends. Germline CDR1 reads DFQATT; CDR2 reads SNEGSKA (reference sequence). The CDR3 sequence is CSAHKEGETPGGYEQYF. CDR3 in DNA: TGCAGTGCTCATAAAGAGGGGGAAACCCCTGGGGGCTACGAGCAGTACTTC.

This chain joins TRBV6-1 and TRBJ2-2, with D perhaps matching TRBD1 (5 bases). The CDR3 is 13 amino acids. V lost 8 bases, J lost 6 bases, and 13 bases lay in between. Germline V CDR1 and CDR2: MNHNS, SASEGT. CDR3 sequence (DNA): TGTGCCAGCCGAAGCAGGGCTGCCGGGGAGCTGTTTTTT. This sequence encodes CASRSRAAGELFF.

This clonotype was seen ten or more times. The chain joins TRBV4-3 to TRBJ2-1; D is possibly TRBD1 (5 bases). Germline V gene sequence: CDR1 LGHNA, CDR2 YSLEER. With 1 base removed from V and 0 bases from J, the gap between germline ends came to 19 bases. This CDR3 has 19 amino acids. CDR3 DNA sequence: TGCGCCAGCAGCCAAGTGGTTCAGGGTCCCTCTAGCTCCTACAATGAGCAGTTCTTC. Translating it yields CASSQVVQGPSSSYNEQFF.

This clonotype was seen many times. This chain links TRBV7-6 with TRBJ2-1; D remains unclear. Between the trimmed V and J ends, which lost 8 bases and 5 bases, there was a span of 16 bases. The germline V gene encodes CDR1 SGHVS and CDR2 FNYEAQ. The CDR3 has 14 residues. The CDR3 is CASSVTGPNNEQFF. In DNA, the CDR3 is TGTGCCAGCTCGGTTACCGGACCAAACAATGAGCAGTTCTTC.

This clonotype was detected ten times or more. The chain combines TRBV20-1 with TRBJ1-1, with unresolved D. This CDR3 contains 15 residues. In germline, CDR1 is DFQATT, CDR2 SNEGSKA (reference sequence). Trimming removed 1 base from V and 0 bases from J, with 12 bases in between. The CDR3 here is CSARVWAALNTEAFF. The CDR3 DNA is TGCAGTGCTAGAGTATGGGCAGCCCTGAACACTGAAGCTTTCTTT.

This chain uses TRBV4-3 with TRBJ2-7; the D call may be TRBD1 or TRBD2 (6 bases each). The CDR3 covers 16 residues. V shed 0 bases and J shed 3 bases, with 15 bases lying between them. Germline CDR1 reads LGHNA; CDR2 reads YSLEER. Here the CDR3 reads CASSQEGRTAYYEQYF. The CDR3 region has the DNA TGCGCCAGCAGCCAAGAGGGGAGGACAGCCTACTACGAGCAGTACTTC.

The chain couples TRBV18 to TRBJ1-3; no definite D call. CDR1 is KGHSH, CDR2 LQKENI, per germline. The CDR3 is made up of 15 amino acids. The V end lost 3 bases, the J end lost 0 bases, and 9 bases lay between the germline ends. The CDR3 coding sequence is TGTGCCAGCTCACCTTTCACCAGCTCTGGAAACACCATATATTTT. Protein product: CASSPFTSSGNTIYF.

This clonotype was observed a few times. This chain joins TRBV28 and TRBJ2-7, with D unclear. From germline, CDR1 is MDHEN and CDR2 SYDVKM. V lost 2 bases to trimming and J lost 3 bases, with 11 bases between them. This CDR3 comprises 14 residues. This CDR3 is CASSLGVSFYEQYV. As DNA, the CDR3 is TGTGCCAGCAGTTTAGGTGTCAGCTTCTACGAGCAGTACGTC.

This sequence joins TRBV11-2 and TRBJ2-3; 7 bases line up with TRBD1. With 8 bases clipped from V and 2 bases from J, the junction kept 7 bases outside the gene matches. Germline V gene sequence: CDR1 SGHAT, CDR2 FQNNGV. The CDR3 covers 14 residues. CDR3 in amino acids: CASRRDRPTDTQYF. Here the CDR3 DNA reads TGTGCCAGCCGCCGGGACAGACCCACAGATACGCAGTATTTT.

The V and J genes are TRBV29-1 and TRBJ1-1; 7 bases agree with TRBD1. The CDR3 runs 13 residues. Germline V CDR1 and CDR2: SQVTM, ANQGSEA. V lost 7 bases and J lost 2; bases outside the gene matches: 7. The DNA for the CDR3 is TGCAGCGCCTCTCGACAGGGAAACACTGAAGCTTTCTTT. Its protein is CSASRQGNTEAFF.

The table lists this clonotype with many counts. Here the CDR3 reads CASSVQGSNSPLHF. The CDR3 DNA reads TGCGCCAGCAGCGTACAGGGGAGTAATTCACCCCTCCACTTT. The rearrangement joins TRBV5-1 to TRBJ1-6; 7 nucleotides agree with TRBD1. Trimming removed 4 bases from V and 6 bases from J; junction bases left unmatched: 4. The CDR3 is 14 amino acids. Per germline, CDR1 SGHRS and CDR2 YFSETQ.

The chain joins TRBV20-1 to TRBJ2-5; possibly TRBD2 for D (5 bases). With 6 bases removed from V and 3 bases from J, the gap between germline ends came to 23 bases. The CDR3 loop spans 16 amino acids. Germline CDR1 is DFQATT and CDR2 is SNEGSKA (reference sequence). CDR3 sequence: CSAGGGSGARKETQYF. In DNA, the CDR3 is TGCAGTGCAGGCGGTGGCAGCGGAGCTAGGAAAGAGACCCAGTACTTC.

This clonotype occurred many times. J is TRBJ2-1 and V is TRBV3-1; TRBD1 aligns across 9 bases. Germline CDR1 is LGHDT and CDR2 is YNNKEL (reference sequence). Trimming cost V 4 bases and J 6 bases; bases outside gene matches: 7. CDR3 length equals 15 residues. The CDR3 DNA reads TGTGCCAGCAGCCTCTGGGACAGGGTGCCCAATGAGCAGTTCTTC. The encoded protein is CASSLWDRVPNEQFF.

This clonotype showed up just a few times. The chain has TRBV5-1 and TRBJ2-7; D is uncertain. Trimming stripped 0 bases from V and 6 bases from J, with 19 bases between. CDR3 length: 16 amino acids. From germline, CDR1 is SGHRS and CDR2 YFSETQ. CDR3 amino acids: CASSLDPSTVTGEQYF. The CDR3 nucleotides read TGCGCCAGCAGCTTGGATCCGTCCACTGTTACGGGCGAGCAGTACTTC.

This clonotype showed up many times. The chain employs TRBV5-1 and TRBJ1-2; D is possibly TRBD1 (6 bases). V lost 2 bases and J 7 bases, leaving 15 bases between the germline ends. The CDR3 covers 14 residues. Germline CDR1 reads SGHRS; CDR2 reads YFSETQ. CDR3 coding DNA: TGCGCCAGCAGCTTCTTTTTCGGGGGCAGTGGCTACACCTTC. It specifies CASSFFFGGSGYTF.

The CDR3 bases are TGTGCCAGCAGCTTAGGGAGGGGCGGGGAGCTGTTTTTT. Protein sequence: CASSLGRGGELFF. The J gene is TRBJ2-2, the V gene TRBV11-2, with D tentatively TRBD2 (6 bases). The CDR3 has 13 residues. V was shortened by 1 base and J by 7 bases, with 7 bases between the two germline ends. The V gene's germline CDR1 is SGHAT and CDR2 FQNNGV.